What follows are 29 T cell receptor beta chains derived from one specimen sequenced in a study of shared clonotypes between healthy human individuals. Only in-frame clones appear in the TCRdb table, and some are missing; sequencing was by immunoSEQ multiplex PCR. The sample gives hundreds of thousands of clones, 95% of which show up once; approximately 0.1% is in the top ten. It was CD45RO-negative cells, positively selected for CCR7, that made up naive CD8 cells, with terminally differentiated effector memory CD45RA+ cells excluded. The sequencing input was naive CD8+ T cells sorted from blood. Receptors were obtained from a woman in her twenties or thirties in good health.

This clone was counted once. V is TRBV28 and J is TRBJ1-4; weak D call: TRBD1 (5 bases). Trimming removed 6 bases from V and 5 bases from J, with 16 bases in between. Germline-derived CDR1 and CDR2 are MDHEN and SYDVKM. The CDR3 extends over 15 amino acids. CDR3 sequence (DNA): TGTGCCAGCAGCCCGTTCGGACAACGAAATGAAAAACTGTTTTTT. This gives the protein CASSPFGQRNEKLFF.

This chain uses TRBV19 with TRBJ2-5; TRBD2 matches 9 bases. The CDR3 loop spans 15 amino acids. Trimming took 8 bases from V and 5 from J; bases not matched to a gene: 12. Germline V CDR1 and CDR2: LNHDA, SQIVND (reference sequence). The CDR3: CASSSGGGRGETQYF. CDR3 sequence (DNA): TGTGCCAGTTCCTCCGGAGGCGGGAGGGGGGAGACCCAGTACTTC.

In DNA form, the CDR3 reads TGTGCCAGCAGTCTCTCCACGGACAGGGCCGGGGAGCTGTTTTTT. It yields the protein CASSLSTDRAGELFF. This chain connects TRBV6-5 to TRBJ2-2, with 8 bases lining up with TRBD1. The CDR3 totals 15 residues. V shed 5 bases and J 6 bases; nucleotides not matched to a gene: 8. Per the germline V gene, CDR1 is MNHEY and CDR2 is SVGAGI.

The chain couples TRBV27 to TRBJ1-2; D gene unclear. Germline V lookup: CDR1 MNHEY, CDR2 SMNVEV (reference sequence). The V end lost 5 bases, the J end lost 1 base, and 8 bases lay between the germline ends. This CDR3 spans 13 amino acids. CDR3 DNA sequence: TGTGCCAGCAGTCCGAGAAGTAACTATGGCTACACCTTC. Amino acids: CASSPRSNYGYTF.

This clone has more than one count but fewer than ten. The chain is built from TRBV27 and TRBJ1-1, with TRBD1 identical over 10 bases. The CDR3 is 14 residues long. After removal of 3 bases from V and 7 bases from J, the junction contained 5 bases not matched to a gene. CDR1 MNHEY and CDR2 SMNVEV come from the germline V gene (reference sequence). CDR3 residues: CASSLSRDRGEAFF. The CDR3 coding sequence is TGTGCCAGCAGTTTGTCCCGGGACAGGGGTGAAGCTTTCTTT.

The chain is built from TRBV27 and TRBJ1-2; a possible D gene is TRBD1 (5 bases). The germline V and J ends were trimmed by 6 bases and 4 bases, with 15 bases remaining between them. Germline lookup yields CDR1 MNHEY and CDR2 SMNVEV (reference sequence). This CDR3 is 14 amino acids long. Written as DNA, the CDR3 is TGTGCCAGCAGCCCCAGGGAGGGCGCCTATGGCTACACCTTC. As protein: CASSPREGAYGYTF.

V gene TRBV27 combines with J gene TRBJ2-5, with D possibly being TRBD2 (5 bases). The end of the DNA fits TRBJ2-7 better, so the J call may be wrong. The germline V gene encodes CDR1 MNHEY and CDR2 SMNVEV (reference sequence). The CDR3 is 11 residues long. The CDR3: CATYSGYEQYF. In DNA form, the CDR3 reads TGTGCCACCTACTCGGGATACGAGCAGTACTTC.

In this sample, this clone turned up once. The chain recombines TRBV28 with TRBJ2-3; D gene uncertain. Trimming removed 4 bases at V and 0 bases at J, with 8 bases between. Germline-derived CDR1 and CDR2 are MDHEN and SYDVKM. The CDR3 has 14 residues. CDR3 nucleotides: TGTGCCAGCAGTTCAGGCAGAAGCACAGATACGCAGTATTTT. Translation: CASSSGRSTDTQYF.

This chain uses TRBV1 with TRBJ1-2. TRBV1 constitutes a pseudogene. This CDR3 has 14 amino acids. The CDR3 loop is CTSSQDLTGEGRHF. CDR3 DNA: TGCACCAGCAGCCAAGATCTAACGGGTGAGGGTAGGCACTTC.

The V gene is TRBV7-9, the J gene TRBJ2-7; the D gene is possibly TRBD1 (5 bases). V was pared by 3 bases and J by 2 bases, with 20 bases between. CDR1 is SEHNR, CDR2 FQNEAQ, per germline (reference sequence). This CDR3 comprises 17 residues. The CDR3 is CASSFSSQDRFTYEQYF. CDR3 coding DNA: TGTGCCAGCAGCTTCTCATCTCAAGACAGATTCACCTACGAGCAGTACTTC.

The V call is TRBV28, the J call TRBJ1-1, with 7 bases lining up with TRBD1. V lost 3 bases to trimming and J lost 1 base; unmatched junction nucleotides: 5. Germline V CDR1 and CDR2: MDHEN, SYDVKM. This CDR3 comprises 15 residues. The CDR3: CASSFHTGENTEAFF. CDR3 nucleotides: TGTGCCAGCAGTTTTCACACAGGGGAGAACACTGAAGCTTTCTTT. Combining the CDR3 with reference TRBV28 and TRBJ1-1 gives the whole variable domain DVKVTQSSRYLVKRTGEKVFLECVQDMDHENMFWYRQDPGLGLRLIYFSYDVKMKEKGDIPEGYSVSREKKERFSLILESASTNQTSMYLCASSFHTGENTEAFFGQGTRLTVV.

The rearrangement uses TRBV7-4 and TRBJ2-7, with TRBD1 identical over 9 bases. The J segment lost 4 bases and the V segment lost 5 bases, leaving 12 bases of the junction unmatched. Germline-derived CDR1 and CDR2 are SGHVT and SQSDAQ. CDR3 length: 16 residues. The CDR3 here is CASSRRGTGFRYEQYF. In DNA form, the CDR3 reads TGTGCCAGCAGCCGACGAGGGACAGGGTTTAGGTACGAGCAGTACTTC.

This clone has more than one count but fewer than ten. V usage is TRBV9 and J usage is TRBJ2-3; D call uncertain. The V and J ends lost 0 bases and 2 bases respectively, with 1 base between them. CDR3 size: 12 residues. Germline-derived CDR1 and CDR2 are SGDLS and YYNGEE. CDR3 DNA: TGTGCCAGCAGCGTAGACACAGATACGCAGTATTTT. Amino acid sequence: CASSVDTDTQYF.

The chain carries TRBV25-1 and TRBJ2-7, with 7 bases aligning to TRBD1. V trimming: 3 bases; J trimming: 4 bases; junction bases outside the gene matches: 9. The length of the CDR3 is 15 residues. CDR1 MGHDK and CDR2 SYGVNS come from the germline V gene. The CDR3 reads CASSDFRTGRYEQYF. In DNA, the CDR3 is TGTGCCAGCAGTGATTTCAGGACAGGAAGGTACGAGCAGTACTTC.

V and J are TRBV7-8 and TRBJ1-2; 7 bases fit TRBD1. The CDR3 consists of 17 residues. The junction had 9 bases not matched to a gene; V was cut back by 2 bases and J by 0 bases. CDR1 is SGHVS, CDR2 FQNEAQ, per germline. Written as DNA, the CDR3 is TGTGCCAGCAGCTTATACGGGACAGCCGTTTCTAACTATGGCTACACCTTC. Translation gives CASSLYGTAVSNYGYTF.

The V call is TRBV7-9, the J call TRBJ2-1; D may be TRBD1 or TRBD2 (5 bases each). With 1 base removed from V and 4 bases from J, the gap between germline ends came to 8 bases. Germline V CDR1 and CDR2: SEHNR, FQNEAQ (reference sequence). The CDR3 runs 14 residues. The CDR3 sequence is CASSLERGYNEQFF. CDR3 sequence (DNA): TGTGCCAGCAGCTTAGAGAGGGGTTACAATGAGCAGTTCTTC.

The V and J genes are TRBV7-9 and TRBJ1-1, with D unclear. V was cut by 3 bases and J by 10 bases, with 12 bases left in between. The CDR3 runs 12 residues. Germline CDR1 and CDR2: SEHNR and FQNEAQ (reference sequence). The CDR3 here is CASSFPTLGAFF. The CDR3 DNA is TGTGCCAGCAGCTTTCCGACCTTAGGAGCTTTCTTT.

The V and J genes are TRBV28 and TRBJ2-7; 13 bases match TRBD2. Germline CDR1 is MDHEN and CDR2 is SYDVKM. The CDR3 consists of 15 residues. The J segment lost 6 bases and the V segment lost 2 bases, leaving 4 bases of the junction unmatched. The CDR3 DNA is TGTGCCAGCAGTTTACCCCGGACTAGCGGGAGCGAGCAGTACTTC. It specifies CASSLPRTSGSEQYF.

This clone was seen a few times. The CDR3, as DNA: TGTGCCAGCAGCCAATGGATCGAGCCGGCGTACAATCAGCCCCAGCATTTT. Protein product: CASSQWIEPAYNQPQHF. The V call is TRBV16, the J call TRBJ1-5, with D unresolved. This CDR3 is built from 17 residues. Trimming removed 1 base at V and 3 bases at J, with 16 bases between. In germline, CDR1 is KGHSY, CDR2 FQNENV.

The chain is built from TRBV28 and TRBJ2-7; no definite D call. This CDR3 region has 13 residues. CDR1 is MDHEN and CDR2 is SYDVKM in the germline V gene. V lost 6 bases and J lost 0, with 9 bases in between. This CDR3 reads CASRLLSSYEQYF. The CDR3 region has the DNA TGTGCCAGCAGGTTACTTAGCTCCTACGAGCAGTACTTC.

The V gene is TRBV5-1, the J gene TRBJ2-2; 8 bases map to TRBD2. Germline V gene sequence: CDR1 SGHRS, CDR2 YFSETQ. Losses at the gene ends were 4 bases for V and 5 bases for J; bases not matched to a gene: 10. The CDR3 extends over 16 amino acids. The CDR3 DNA reads TGCGCCAGCAGCGCGCAAAGCGGGAGTGGAACCGGGGAGCTGTTTTTT. Its protein product is CASSAQSGSGTGELFF. The whole variable domain, remainder taken from reference TRBV5-1 and TRBJ2-2, is KAGVTQTPRYLIKTRGQQVTLSCSPISGHRSVSWYQQTPGQGLQFLFEYFSETQRNKGNFPGRFSGRQFSNSRSEMNVSTLELGDSALYLCASSAQSGSGTGELFFGEGSRLTVL.

The gene calls are TRBV6-5 and TRBJ2-7; D is unresolved. Germline lookup yields CDR1 MNHEY and CDR2 SVGAGI. The CDR3 is 15 amino acids. V lost 0 bases and J lost 5, with 14 bases in between. The CDR3, as DNA: TGTGCCAGCAGTTACTCGACCCCTTTGCCTCACGAGCAGTACTTC. Amino acids: CASSYSTPLPHEQYF.

The V call is TRBV28, the J call TRBJ1-5; TRBD1 is a possible D gene (5 bases). Germline loops: CDR1 MDHEN, CDR2 SYDVKM. The CDR3 sequence is 13 residues long. V lost 2 bases to trimming and J lost 10 bases, with 12 bases between them. The CDR3 loop reads CASSLVEGSPQHF. CDR3 sequence (DNA): TGTGCCAGCAGTTTAGTGGAGGGGAGCCCCCAGCATTTT.

The gene calls are TRBV29-1 and TRBJ2-7, with 9 bases aligning to TRBD1. V dropped 4 bases and J dropped 4; count of bases not matched to a gene: 5. The CDR3 consists of 13 residues. The germline CDR1 and CDR2 sequences are SQVTM and ANQGSEA. The CDR3 region is CSVGADRGYEQYF. The CDR3 DNA follows: TGCAGCGTTGGGGCGGACAGGGGTTACGAGCAGTACTTC.

The count of this clone is one. V is TRBV11-2 and J is TRBJ2-7, with D uncertain. The V end was cut by 10 bases, the J end by 6 bases, with 13 bases between. Germline assignment: CDR1 SGHAT and CDR2 FQNNGV. This CDR3 is built from 11 residues. For the CDR3, the DNA is TGTGCCACCAGGTCGGTCCCCGAGCAGTACTTC. It encodes CATRSVPEQYF.

The CDR3 spells CASSMPPWTDNEQFF. In DNA form, the CDR3 reads TGTGCCAGCAGCATGCCTCCCTGGACGGATAATGAGCAGTTCTTC. This chain connects TRBV28 to TRBJ2-1; D is unclear. Germline V gene data show CDR1 as MDHEN and CDR2 as SYDVKM. CDR3 length: 15 amino acids. V was clipped by 6 bases and J by 7 bases, with 19 bases between them.

The V gene is TRBV4-1, the J gene TRBJ1-1; 7 bases fit TRBD1. Germline CDR1 reads MGHRA; CDR2 reads YSYEKL. This CDR3 comprises 16 residues. V shed 7 bases and J 4 bases; nucleotides not matched to a gene: 15. CDR3 region: CASTQAGQTGATEAFF. CDR3 nucleotides: TGCGCCAGCACCCAGGCGGGTCAAACAGGGGCCACTGAAGCTTTCTTT.

The CDR3 loop is CASSSSYSSYEQYF. In nucleotides, the CDR3 is TGTGCCAGCAGCTCTAGTTACAGCTCCTACGAGCAGTACTTC. The V call is TRBV5-6, the J call TRBJ2-5; no definite D call. With the DNA end fitting TRBJ2-7 better, the J assignment may be wrong. CDR3 size: 14 residues. The germline V gene encodes CDR1 SGHDT and CDR2 YYEEEE.

The rearrangement joins TRBV10-1 to TRBJ2-7; possibly TRBD1 for D (6 bases). The CDR3 runs 17 residues. Trimming took 3 bases from V and 6 from J, leaving 24 bases between them. In germline, CDR1 is WNHNN, CDR2 SYGVQD (reference sequence). CDR3 sequence (DNA): TGCGCCAGCAGTGATACGGGGTCGGAACAGGGCCTCTCCGAGCAGTACTTC. As protein: CASSDTGSEQGLSEQYF.